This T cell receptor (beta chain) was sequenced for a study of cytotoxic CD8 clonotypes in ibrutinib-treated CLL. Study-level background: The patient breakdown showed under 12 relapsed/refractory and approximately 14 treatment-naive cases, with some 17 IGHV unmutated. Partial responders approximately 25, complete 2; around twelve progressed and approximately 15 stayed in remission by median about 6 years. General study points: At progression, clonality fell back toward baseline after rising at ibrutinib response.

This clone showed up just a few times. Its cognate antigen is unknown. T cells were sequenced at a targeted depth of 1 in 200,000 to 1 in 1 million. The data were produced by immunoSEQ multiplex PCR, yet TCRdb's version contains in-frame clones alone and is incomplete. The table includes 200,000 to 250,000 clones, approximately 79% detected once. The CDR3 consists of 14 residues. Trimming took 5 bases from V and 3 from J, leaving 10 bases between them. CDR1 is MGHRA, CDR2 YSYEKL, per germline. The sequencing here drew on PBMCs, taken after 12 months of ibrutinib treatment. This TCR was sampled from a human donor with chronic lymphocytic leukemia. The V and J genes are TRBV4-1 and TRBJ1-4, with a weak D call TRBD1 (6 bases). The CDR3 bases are TGCGCCAGCAGCGTACAGGGTGCTAATGAAAAACTGTTTTTT. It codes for CASSVQGANEKLFF.